What follows is one T cell receptor (beta chain) and its context. These data originate in a study of cytomegalovirus exposure and HLA in healthy donors. Study-wide background: Falling in the Caucasian-associated ancestry cluster were 80% to 85% of some 400 genotyped donors.

CDR1 is SQVTM and CDR2 is ANQGSEA in the germline V gene. This CDR3 is 14 amino acids long. V was cut by 3 bases and J by 6 bases, with 14 bases left in between. The PCR ran on 60 Vbeta and 13 Jbeta primers. Some clones are missing from TCRdb's copy, which holds only in-frame ones; the method was immunoSEQ multiplex PCR. The table lists more than 95,000 clones, 70% to 80% of them singletons. Sequenced: PBMCs. This receptor was obtained from a man aged 35 to 55 in good health and CMV-seropositive. The V and J genes are TRBV29-1 and TRBJ2-2; D is perhaps TRBD1 (6 bases). The CDR3 sequence: CSVDSRGKAGELFF. The CDR3 coding sequence is TGCAGCGTTGACAGCAGGGGAAAGGCCGGGGAGCTGTTTTTT.